This T cell receptor beta chain was sequenced for a study of response to subunit inactivated influenza vaccine. This clonotype was seen more than once but under ten times. The antigen is unknown. TCRdb processed the RT-PCR reads anew with MiXCR; each CDR3 protein has one entry. The sample contains some 600,000 distinct CDR3 sequences, around 13% of which appear only once. V was pared by 1 base and J by 1 base, with 8 bases between. The CDR3 runs 14 residues. Germline V CDR1 and CDR2: SGHAT, FQNNGV. Broader study findings: It was suggested by the authors that few new T cells are recruited by each seasonal influenza vaccination.

The sequencing here drew on PBMCs from blood, taken around two weeks before vaccination. This sequence joins TRBV11-2 and TRBJ2-7; no reliable D call. The receptor was isolated from a man aged 50-60 years who received an inactivated influenza vaccine. The CDR3 sequence is CASSLGPRSYEQYF. DNA of the CDR3: TGTGCCAGCAGCTTAGGTCCCAGATCCTACGAGCAGTACTTC. The whole variable domain, filled in from reference TRBV11-2 and TRBJ2-7, reads EAGVAQSPRYKIIEKRQSVAFWCNPISGHATLYWYQQILGQGPKLLIQFQNNGVVDDSQLPKDRFSAERLKGVDSTLKIQPAKLEDSAVYLCASSLGPRSYEQYFGPGTRLTVT.